This T cell receptor (beta chain) was recovered during a study of blood T cell repertoires in COVID-19. Study-wide background: PBMCs, B-cell-depleted T cells, or T cells were the source of the cDNA or gDNA that made up the material.

Produced via immunoSEQ multiplex PCR; TCRdb's table is partial and in-frame only. Among 200,000 to 300,000 clones, around 88% were seen once, and the ten largest hold 8.8%. Which cohort a participant joined came from the clinical history participants gave. Recovered status in Cohort 3 required two negative PCRs, clearance, or symptom resolution. The CDR3 totals 13 residues. Germline CDR1 reads MNHEY; CDR2 reads SMNVEV (reference sequence). The V end lost 1 base, the J end lost 5 bases, and 9 bases lay between the germline ends. The sequenced material came from PBMCs or T cells enriched from blood (not recorded which). The chain uses TRBV27 and TRBJ2-7; perhaps TRBD1 as D (5 bases). The source is a man in his forties who had recovered from COVID-19. CDR3 sequence (DNA): TGTGCCAGCAGTTTATTAGGGGCCCACGAGCAGTACTTC. Translated, it gives CASSLLGAHEQYF.